This T cell receptor (beta chain) was found in a study of blood T cell repertoires in COVID-19. The repertoire was sequenced with immunoSEQ multiplex PCR; TCRdb's copy has only in-frame clones and lacks some. The data show roughly 210,000 clones, 87% seen once. Germline V gene sequence: CDR1 ENHRY, CDR2 SYGVKD. This CDR3 contains 14 residues. Trimming pared 6 bases from V and 6 bases from J, leaving 17 bases between. All enrollees were roughly 18 to 89 years old and from 20 to 30 US areas. Sequencing was performed on PBMCs or T cells enriched from blood (not recorded which). This receptor was identified in a man aged 25 to 40 in a cohort exposed to, infected with or recovered from COVID-19 (not recorded which). V gene TRBV10-3 combines with J gene TRBJ1-2, with TRBD1 as a possible D gene (6 bases). For the CDR3, the DNA is TGTGCCATCAGGGAAGCAACAGGGAGTAATGGCTACACCTTC. The encoded protein is CAIREATGSNGYTF.